This T cell receptor beta chain emerged from a study of Graves' ophthalmopathy and Graves' hyperthyroidism. At least ten counts were recorded for this clonotype. The authors amplified TCR beta CDR3 regions, and they did so from RNA transcripts for repertoire sequencing. Second-round multiplex PCR came after first-round RT-PCR with HTBI primers. TCRdb reprocessed the multiplex PCR reads via MiXCR and lists one record per CDR3 protein. The profile covers some 410,000 distinct CDR3 sequences, with 20% to 25% appearing a single time and around 3% taken by the ten largest. The CDR3 has 14 amino acids. Trimming removed 5 bases from V and 7 bases from J; junction bases left unmatched: 10.

V is TRBV12-3 or TRBV12-4 and J is TRBJ1-2, with 7 bases identical to TRBD1. Material: peripheral blood. The clonotype comes from a young woman with stable Graves' hyperthyroidism. The CDR3 sequence: CASSQYGTVSGYTF. The CDR3, as DNA: TGTGCCAGCAGTCAATATGGGACAGTAAGTGGCTACACCTTC.